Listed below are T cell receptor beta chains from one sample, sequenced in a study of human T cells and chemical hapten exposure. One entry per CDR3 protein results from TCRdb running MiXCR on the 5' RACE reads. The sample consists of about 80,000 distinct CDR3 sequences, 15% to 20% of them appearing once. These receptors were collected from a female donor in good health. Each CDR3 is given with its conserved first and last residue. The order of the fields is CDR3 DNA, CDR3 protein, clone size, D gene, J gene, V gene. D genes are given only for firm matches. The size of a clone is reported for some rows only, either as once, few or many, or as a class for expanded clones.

DNA: TGCAGCGTCCTGAGGGGGCTAGAGACCCAGTACTTC; CDR3: CSVLRGLETQYF; size: few; D: TRBD1; J: TRBJ2-5; V: TRBV29-1
DNA: TGTGCCAGCAGTTCCCCGGGACAGGGGGCGAAAGAGACCCAGTACTTC; CDR3: CASSSPGQGAKETQYF; size: .; D: TRBD1; J: TRBJ2-5; V: TRBV12-3/TRBV12-4
DNA: TGTGCCAGCAGCCTCAATACAGGGACAGGGAAAGGACCCCAGCATTTT; CDR3: CASSLNTGTGKGPQHF; size: many; D: TRBD1; J: TRBJ1-5; V: TRBV5-5
DNA: TGTGCCACCAGTGATCCCAGGAAAGAGACCCAGTACTTC; CDR3: CATSDPRKETQYF; size: .; D: .; J: TRBJ2-5; V: TRBV24-1
DNA: TGCAGTGCCCCGGGACGCGGGGGGGCCCTAGATACGCAGTATTTT; CDR3: CSAPGRGGALDTQYF; size: few; D: TRBD2; J: TRBJ2-3; V: TRBV20-1
DNA: TGTGCCAGCAGCTTAGCGGGACGGGAGGAAGAGACCCAGTACTTC; CDR3: CASSLAGREEETQYF; size: once; D: TRBD2; J: TRBJ2-5; V: TRBV7-9
DNA: TGTGCCAGCATGGTAGGGGGCTCCAATCAGCCCCAGCATTTT; CDR3: CASMVGGSNQPQHF; size: once; D: TRBD1; J: TRBJ1-5; V: TRBV12-3/TRBV12-4
DNA: TGTGCCAGCAGTTTATTAGCAGGGGACTACTCCTACGAGCAGTACTTC; CDR3: CASSLLAGDYSYEQYF; size: .; D: .; J: TRBJ2-7; V: TRBV27
DNA: TGTGCCAGCAGTCCAGGAGTGGGCAGCACAGATACGCAGTATTTT; CDR3: CASSPGVGSTDTQYF; size: many; D: .; J: TRBJ2-3; V: TRBV7-9
DNA: TGCAGCGTTCCTGGACAGGGGTATTTCTATGGCTACACCTTC; CDR3: CSVPGQGYFYGYTF; size: few; D: TRBD1; J: TRBJ1-2; V: TRBV29-1
DNA: TGTGCCAGCAGCGCCTCGGACCACACCTTCAATGAGCAGTTCTTC; CDR3: CASSASDHTFNEQFF; size: few; D: .; J: TRBJ2-1; V: TRBV7-9
DNA: TGCAGCGTTGGGGGACAGCTGAACACTGAAGCTTTCTTT; CDR3: CSVGGQLNTEAFF; size: many; D: TRBD1; J: TRBJ1-1; V: TRBV29-1
DNA: TGTGCCAGCAGCCATTACAGGTTGGGCCACAATGAGCAGTTCTTC; CDR3: CASSHYRLGHNEQFF; size: few; D: .; J: TRBJ2-1; V: TRBV3-1
DNA: TGTGCCAGCAGTTACACCTTAGGAAACACCATATATTTT; CDR3: CASSYTLGNTIYF; size: few; D: .; J: TRBJ1-3; V: TRBV12-3/TRBV12-4
DNA: TGTGCCAGCAGGATGGGATCGGGACGAAGTGAAAAACTGTTTTTT; CDR3: CASRMGSGRSEKLFF; size: .; D: .; J: TRBJ1-4; V: TRBV6-5
DNA: TGTGCCAGCAGTGAGATATTTGGCGGGGGTGGGTACGAGCAGTACTTC; CDR3: CASSEIFGGGGYEQYF; size: few; D: TRBD2; J: TRBJ2-7; V: TRBV6-1
DNA: TGTGCCAGCAGCCACGACACCGGGGGAATAAATCAGCCCCAGCATTTT; CDR3: CASSHDTGGINQPQHF; size: .; D: .; J: TRBJ1-5; V: TRBV7-8
DNA: TGTGCCAGCGCCGACAGGGTTAACACTGAAGCTTTCTTT; CDR3: CASADRVNTEAFF; size: .; D: TRBD1; J: TRBJ1-1; V: TRBV6-6
DNA: TGTGCCAGCGCGGGACTAGCGGGTCTTTCCTACAATGAGCAGTTCTTC; CDR3: CASAGLAGLSYNEQFF; size: few; D: TRBD2; J: TRBJ2-1; V: TRBV28
DNA: TGTGCCAGCAGCCAATGGGAGGGACAGGGGCCGAGGGGCTCCTACGAGCAGTACTTC; CDR3: CASSQWEGQGPRGSYEQYF; size: .; D: TRBD1; J: TRBJ2-7; V: TRBV16
DNA: TGCAGCGTTGAAGGGGGACAGGGGGCGACTGAAGCTTTCTTT; CDR3: CSVEGGQGATEAFF; size: many; D: TRBD1; J: TRBJ1-1; V: TRBV29-1
DNA: TGTGCCAGCAGTTACTCCCCCACAGATACGCAGTATTTT; CDR3: CASSYSPTDTQYF; size: .; D: .; J: TRBJ2-3; V: TRBV27
DNA: TGTGCCAGCAGTAACCCCCGGGTCACTAGCGCCGGGGAGCTGTTTTTT; CDR3: CASSNPRVTSAGELFF; size: .; D: TRBD2; J: TRBJ2-2; V: TRBV28
DNA: TGTGCCTGGAGTGGGGCCTTAACAGGGAGCGGCTACACCTTC; CDR3: CAWSGALTGSGYTF; size: few; D: .; J: TRBJ1-2; V: TRBV30
DNA: TGTGCCATCAGTGATGAGGGTAGAAGTAATTCACCCCTCCACTTT; CDR3: CAISDEGRSNSPLHF; size: .; D: .; J: TRBJ1-6; V: TRBV10-3
DNA: TGTGCCAGCAGCTTAAATCCAGGAGCTGCACGCACAGATACGCAGTATTTT; CDR3: CASSLNPGAARTDTQYF; size: .; D: .; J: TRBJ2-3; V: TRBV7-8
DNA: TGTGCCAGCAGTTTAGGGCAGGGGGCAGAAAAACTGTTTTTT; CDR3: CASSLGQGAEKLFF; size: .; D: TRBD1; J: TRBJ1-4; V: TRBV12-3/TRBV12-4
DNA: TGTGCCAGCAGTGGGGTGGTGAGCGGGCGCAATGAGCAGTTCTTC; CDR3: CASSGVVSGRNEQFF; size: .; D: .; J: TRBJ2-1; V: TRBV2
DNA: TGTGCCAGCAGCATCCAATCACGGAACACTGAAGCTTTCTTT; CDR3: CASSIQSRNTEAFF; size: .; D: .; J: TRBJ1-1; V: TRBV7-9
DNA: TGCAGTGCTACTAGACAGGGGAGGGCTCATTCACCCCTCCACTTT; CDR3: CSATRQGRAHSPLHF; size: few; D: TRBD1; J: TRBJ1-6; V: TRBV20-1
DNA: TGCGCCAGCAGTGCCATGGACAGTACCCAGCAGTACTTC; CDR3: CASSAMDSTQQYF; size: few; D: .; J: TRBJ2-7; V: TRBV10-1
DNA: TGTGCCAGCAGTCCCACGGGAGCCCGTCGGGACTATGGCTACACCTTC; CDR3: CASSPTGARRDYGYTF; size: .; D: .; J: TRBJ1-2; V: TRBV6-6
DNA: TGTGCCAGCAGCGTTACCGGGACAGATAAAGAGACCCAGTACTTC; CDR3: CASSVTGTDKETQYF; size: .; D: TRBD1; J: TRBJ2-5; V: TRBV7-9
DNA: TGTGCTAGCAGCCTCAAGCGGGAATACTACAATGAGCAGTTCTTC; CDR3: CASSLKREYYNEQFF; size: .; D: TRBD2; J: TRBJ2-1; V: TRBV7-7
DNA: TGTGCCAGCAGCTCCGAAGCTAGCGGGGGAATTTATACGCAGTATTTT; CDR3: CASSSEASGGIYTQYF; size: .; D: TRBD2; J: TRBJ2-3; V: TRBV5-4
DNA: TGTGCCAGCAGCGCGACTAGAAACACCGGGGAGCTGTTTTTT; CDR3: CASSATRNTGELFF; size: many; D: .; J: TRBJ2-2; V: TRBV7-2
DNA: TGTGCCAGCAGCAAGCGGGGGCAATTCACAGATACGCAGTATTTT; CDR3: CASSKRGQFTDTQYF; size: few; D: TRBD2; J: TRBJ2-3; V: TRBV3-1
DNA: TGCAGTGCTAGAGCCACTAGCGGGGGGTTTGGGCAGTTCTTC; CDR3: CSARATSGGFGQFF; size: .; D: TRBD2; J: TRBJ2-1; V: TRBV20-1
DNA: TGTGCCAGCAGAGCACTAGCGGGAGTTTACAATGAGCAGTTCTTC; CDR3: CASRALAGVYNEQFF; size: .; D: TRBD2; J: TRBJ2-1; V: TRBV12-3/TRBV12-4
DNA: TGTGCCAGCAGCTCCCCTAGCGGGGCGCACAATGAGCAGTTCTTC; CDR3: CASSSPSGAHNEQFF; size: .; D: TRBD2; J: TRBJ2-1; V: TRBV7-2
DNA: TGTGCCAGCAGCCGGCCATTTACGAGGGGATTATCAAGCTCCTACGAGCAGTACTTC; CDR3: CASSRPFTRGLSSSYEQYF; size: few; D: .; J: TRBJ2-7; V: TRBV7-9